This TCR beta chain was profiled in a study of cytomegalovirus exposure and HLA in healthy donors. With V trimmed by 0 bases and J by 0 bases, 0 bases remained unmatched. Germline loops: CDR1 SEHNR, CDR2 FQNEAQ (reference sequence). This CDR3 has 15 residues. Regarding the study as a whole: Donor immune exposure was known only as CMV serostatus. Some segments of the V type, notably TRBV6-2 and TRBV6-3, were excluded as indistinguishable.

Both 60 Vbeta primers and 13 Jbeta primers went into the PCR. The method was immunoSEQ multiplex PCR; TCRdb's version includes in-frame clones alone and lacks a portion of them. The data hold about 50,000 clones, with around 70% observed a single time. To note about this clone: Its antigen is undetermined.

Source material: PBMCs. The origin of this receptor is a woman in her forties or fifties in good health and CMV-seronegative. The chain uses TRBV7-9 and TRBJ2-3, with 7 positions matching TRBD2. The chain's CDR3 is CASSLARGSTDTQYF. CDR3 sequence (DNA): TGTGCCAGCAGCTTAGCGCGGGGGAGCACAGATACGCAGTATTTT. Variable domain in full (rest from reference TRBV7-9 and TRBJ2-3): DTGVSQNPRHKITKRGQNVTFRCDPISEHNRLYWYRQTLGQGPEFLTYFQNEAQLEKSRLLSDRFSAERPKGSFSTLEIQRTEQGDSAMYLCASSLARGSTDTQYFGPGTRLTVL.